Below, 22 T cell receptor beta chains from the same sample are listed, as sequenced in a study of technical replicates of blood from a handful of donors. Assay: immunoSEQ multiplex PCR; the TCRdb copy retains only in-frame clones and omits some. The repertoire consists of more than 65,000 clones, with about nine tenths occurring once and the leading ten covering over 0.35%. Sequencing was carried out using T cells isolated from PBMCs. These receptors all stem from a human donor in good health.

The chain is built from TRBV13 and TRBJ2-1; weak D call: TRBD1 (6 bases). The CDR3 is 14 residues long. Looked up from germline, CDR1 is PRHDT and CDR2 is FYEKMQ (reference sequence). V gave up 8 bases and J gave up 5 bases, with 16 bases separating them. The CDR3 sequence is CASYSAGEDNEQFF. CDR3 in DNA: TGTGCCAGCTACTCGGCAGGGGAAGACAATGAGCAGTTCTTC.

V is TRBV5-6 and J is TRBJ2-7; 8 nucleotides match TRBD1. The CDR3 extends over 15 amino acids. Unmatched junction bases numbered 6, after V lost 2 bases and J lost 2 bases. Per the germline V gene, CDR1 is SGHDT and CDR2 is YYEEEE. Here the CDR3 DNA reads TGTGCCAGCAGCTTCAGACAGGGGTTACCCTACGAGCAGTACTTC. As protein: CASSFRQGLPYEQYF.

CDR3 residues: CASTLSTARRPGQGLNEQFF. The DNA of the CDR3 is TGTGCCAGCACCTTAAGCACAGCCCGCCGTCCGGGACAGGGACTCAATGAGCAGTTCTTC. The rearrangement joins TRBV5-4 to TRBJ2-1; TRBD1 agrees at 9 bases. Trimming cost V 6 bases and J 6 bases; bases outside gene matches: 25. Germline CDR1 is SGHNT and CDR2 is YYREEE (reference sequence). CDR3 length: 20 amino acids.

The chain has TRBV7-9 and TRBJ2-7, with 7 bases identical to TRBD1. The CDR3 runs 13 residues. Germline trimming cut 6 bases from V and 2 bases from J; bases unmatched to any gene: 4. CDR1 SEHNR and CDR2 FQNEAQ come from the germline V gene (reference sequence). The CDR3 here is CASSPGQTYEQYF. CDR3 in DNA: TGTGCCAGCAGTCCGGGACAGACCTACGAGCAGTACTTC.

CDR3 loop: CASSLEGRVISYTF. The DNA of the CDR3 is TGCGCCAGCAGCTTGGAGGGCAGGGTAATAAGCTACACCTTC. The chain recombines TRBV5-1 with TRBJ1-2; D might be TRBD1 (5 bases). Germline V gene data show CDR1 as SGHRS and CDR2 as YFSETQ. CDR3 size: 14 residues. Trimming took off 0 bases at V and 9 bases at J, with 15 bases between the two ends.

The J gene is TRBJ2-2, the V gene TRBV7-3, with D possibly being TRBD2 (6 bases). V was pared by 2 bases and J by 3 bases, with 10 bases between. This CDR3 is built from 15 residues. CDR1 is SGHTA and CDR2 is FQGTGA in the germline V gene. CDR3 bases: TGTGCCAGCAGCTTAGGGCTAGCGTACACCGGGGAGCTGTTTTTT. Protein: CASSLGLAYTGELFF.

This clone occurred once. The rearrangement joins TRBV6-5 to TRBJ2-6; D ambiguous. Germline assignment: CDR1 MNHEY and CDR2 SVGAGI. The length of the CDR3 is 14 residues. V lost 6 bases and J 4 bases, leaving 10 bases between the germline ends. The CDR3 bases are TGTGCCAGCAGCCCCCTGAGAGGGGCCAACGTCCTGACTTTC. The encoded protein is CASSPLRGANVLTF.

V gene TRBV5-6 combines with J gene TRBJ2-2, with D unresolved. The length of the CDR3 is 14 residues. Deletions cut 0 bases from V and 1 base from J, with 4 bases between. The germline gives CDR1 SGHDT, CDR2 YYEEEE. CDR3 in amino acids: CASSLARNTGELFF. In DNA, the CDR3 is TGTGCCAGCAGCTTGGCCCGGAACACCGGGGAGCTGTTTTTT.

V usage is TRBV15 and J usage is TRBJ2-1; 13 bases align to TRBD2. This CDR3 has 20 amino acids. Trimming took 1 base from V and 4 from J; bases not matched to a gene: 13. CDR1 LNHNV and CDR2 YYDKDF come from the germline V gene (reference sequence). This CDR3 reads CATSRGSGTSGVRAYNEQFF. The CDR3, as DNA: TGTGCCACCAGCAGAGGATCCGGGACTAGCGGGGTGCGAGCATACAATGAGCAGTTCTTC.

V usage is TRBV11-3 and J usage is TRBJ2-7, with unresolved D. Trimming cost V 5 bases and J 0 bases, with 5 bases left between them. CDR3 length: 12 residues. Per germline, CDR1 SGHNT and CDR2 YENEEA. The CDR3 region has the DNA TGTGCCAGCAGCCTGAGCTCCTACGAGCAGTACTTC. As protein: CASSLSSYEQYF.

In DNA form, the CDR3 reads TGTGCCATCAGCCCCACCGGGCAGCCCCAGCATTTT. It encodes CAISPTGQPQHF. The V and J genes are TRBV10-3 and TRBJ1-5, with unresolved D. V dropped 6 bases and J dropped 7 bases, with 10 bases sitting between them. In germline, CDR1 is ENHRY, CDR2 SYGVKD. CDR3 length: 12 amino acids.

CDR3 loop: CATSREKTYLPGLVLEQFF. The CDR3 coding sequence is TGTGCCACCAGCAGAGAAAAGACATATCTCCCGGGACTAGTACTTGAGCAGTTCTTC. The chain carries TRBV15 and TRBJ2-1; 8 bases map to TRBD2. J was trimmed by 9 bases and V by 0 bases; bases with no gene match: 19. This CDR3 has 19 amino acids. Looked up from germline, CDR1 is LNHNV and CDR2 is YYDKDF (reference sequence).

The rearrangement links TRBV7-9 to TRBJ2-7; D might be TRBD2 (6 bases). Trimming shortened V by 3 bases and J by 5 bases, and 14 bases separated the two germline ends. Per the germline V gene, CDR1 is SEHNR and CDR2 is FQNEAQ (reference sequence). The CDR3 contains 14 residues. Here the CDR3 reads CASSLGQGGHEQYF. CDR3 nucleotide sequence: TGTGCCAGCAGCTTGGGGCAGGGAGGCCACGAGCAGTACTTC.

This chain links TRBV27 with TRBJ1-1, with D perhaps TRBD1 (6 bases). V lost 6 bases and J lost 2, with 10 bases in between. CDR1 MNHEY and CDR2 SMNVEV come from the germline V gene (reference sequence). The CDR3 has 13 residues. The CDR3 here is CASRLQGNTEAFF. The CDR3 bases are TGTGCCAGCAGGCTACAGGGTAACACTGAAGCTTTCTTT.

V gene TRBV6-1 combines with J gene TRBJ2-7; 7 bases are a match to TRBD1. The V gene's germline CDR1 is MNHNS and CDR2 SASEGT. V was pared by 2 bases and J by 4 bases, with 5 bases of the junction left unmatched. The CDR3 covers 14 residues. CDR3 coding DNA: TGTGCCAGCAGTGAATACAGGGGCGGGTACGAGCAGTACTTC. It specifies CASSEYRGGYEQYF.

J is TRBJ2-1 and V is TRBV19; 8 nucleotides align to TRBD1. The CDR3 covers 14 residues. The trim removed 4 bases at V and 6 bases at J, leaving 5 bases unmatched. Per the germline V gene, CDR1 is LNHDA and CDR2 is SQIVND (reference sequence). CDR3 DNA: TGTGCCAGTAGTACGACAGGGGCAGGCAATGAGCAGTTCTTC. Translating gives CASSTTGAGNEQFF.

The chain is built from TRBV30 and TRBJ2-2; the D gene is possibly TRBD1 (6 bases). This CDR3 comprises 14 residues. The V end lost 2 bases, the J end lost 6 bases, and 13 bases lay between the germline ends. Germline V gene lookup returns CDR1 GTSNPN and CDR2 SVGIG (reference sequence). CDR3: CAWSINRQAGELFF. The CDR3 coding sequence is TGTGCCTGGAGTATAAATCGACAGGCCGGGGAGCTGTTTTTT. Variable domain in full (rest from reference TRBV30 and TRBJ2-2): SQTIHQWPATLVQPVGSPLSLECTVEGTSNPNLYWYRQAAGRGLQLLFYSVGIGQISSEVPQNLSASRPQDRQFILSSKKLLLSDSGFYLCAWSINRQAGELFFGEGSRLTVL.

In its sample, this clone was seen a few times. The V and J genes are TRBV29-1 and TRBJ2-7; tentative D call: TRBD1 (5 bases). V lost 7 bases and J 4 bases, leaving 11 bases between the germline ends. The CDR3 sequence is 11 residues long. CDR1 is SQVTM, CDR2 ANQGSEA, per germline. Written as DNA, the CDR3 is TGCAGCGCCTTGGACACTTACGAGCAGTACTTC. This codes for CSALDTYEQYF.

The rearrangement uses TRBV19 and TRBJ2-3; D not resolved. CDR1 is LNHDA and CDR2 is SQIVND in the germline V gene (reference sequence). Trimming removed 3 bases at V and 2 bases at J, with 15 bases between. The CDR3 length is 16 residues. The CDR3 DNA is TGTGCCAGTAGTATCGAGTCTAACTCCCTCACAGATACGCAGTATTTT. It codes for CASSIESNSLTDTQYF.

This clone was seen only once. This sequence joins TRBV2 and TRBJ1-1; D uncertain. CDR1 is SNHLY, CDR2 FYNNEI, per germline. The V end was cut by 2 bases, the J end by 1 base, with 5 bases between. This CDR3 has 13 residues. Here the CDR3 DNA reads TGTGCCAGCAGTGAATGGGCGAACACTGAAGCTTTCTTT. It codes for CASSEWANTEAFF.

This chain connects TRBV19 to TRBJ1-1; 9 bases align to TRBD1. This CDR3 contains 13 residues. Germline CDR1 is LNHDA and CDR2 is SQIVND (reference sequence). Trimming cost V 5 bases and J 8 bases; bases outside gene matches: 6. The CDR3 loop is CASSFTGGREAFF. The CDR3 nucleotides are TGTGCCAGTAGTTTCACAGGGGGCCGCGAAGCTTTCTTT.

This chain links TRBV11-2 with TRBJ1-4; D remains unclear. Germline V gives CDR1 SGHAT, CDR2 FQNNGV. With 1 base removed from V and 0 bases from J, the gap between germline ends came to 6 bases. This CDR3 region has 15 residues. The CDR3, as DNA: TGTGCCAGCAGCTTAGCTTCCGCAACTAATGAAAAACTGTTTTTT. Translating it yields CASSLASATNEKLFF.